This T cell receptor beta chain was sequenced during a study of blood T cell repertoires in COVID-19. Looking at the study overall: Sites in the United States, Italy and Spain provided acute and convalescent COVID-19 samples. T cells, B-cell-depleted T cells, or PBMCs provided the cDNA or gDNA that served as material.

Original data processing: For nucleated cells, counts were estimated from reference gene primer amplification. Clones were sequenced by immunoSEQ multiplex PCR, and TCRdb holds only the in-frame ones, with some missing. Clone size and the V and J calls come from that table; the DNA yielded D and trimming. The table has about 110,000 clones, around three quarters seen once; the top ten hold more than 7.5%. J lost 5 bases, V lost 0 bases, and 3 bases had no gene match. The CDR3 has 14 amino acids. CDR1 and CDR2 (germline): MGHRA, YSYEKL. The sample was peripheral blood. J is TRBJ1-2 and V is TRBV4-1; 7 positions match TRBD1. The clonotype was recovered from an older woman with acute or convalescent COVID-19. The DNA of the CDR3 is TGCGCCAGCAGCCAAGAACAGGGGCCTTATGGCTACACCTTC. Residues: CASSQEQGPYGYTF.